This T cell receptor (beta chain) was sequenced in a study of cytomegalovirus exposure and HLA in healthy donors. Study-level points and caveats: Information on immune exposure was restricted to one variable (CMV serostatus). Donors belonging to an Asian-associated ancestry cluster reportedly showed fewer N-insertions in productive TCRs than the 666-donor mean, according to what a later analysis found. Later analysis suggested links between common viral pathogens and several top significant clusters.

Each donor's status was that of a healthy bone marrow donor. Of note for this clone: Its specificity is not known.

This CDR3 contains 14 residues. V dropped 5 bases and J dropped 3 bases, with 11 bases sitting between them. The germline V gene has CDR1 LNHNV and CDR2 YYDKDF (reference sequence). A multiplex PCR was run with 60 Vbeta primers and 13 Jbeta primers. Sequenced by immunoSEQ multiplex PCR; TCRdb stores in-frame clones only, minus some. The sample holds 90,000 to 150,000 clones, over 65% seen once. The sample comprised PBMCs. This chain uses TRBV15 with TRBJ1-5; D unclear. The source of this sequence is a woman between 45 and 65 years old in good health and CMV-seropositive. CDR3 region: CATSESLYNQPQHF. The CDR3 region has the DNA TGTGCCACCAGCGAGTCTCTATACAATCAGCCCCAGCATTTT.